Listed below are T cell receptor beta chains from one sample, sequenced in a study of radiotherapy plus CTLA-4 blockade in lung cancer. Produced via immunoSEQ multiplex PCR; TCRdb's table is partial and in-frame only. The sample records 34,000 or so clones, under 85% being singletons. The sample here was peripheral blood, taken from a patient treated with radiotherapy plus ipilimumab. The source is a human donor with non-small cell lung cancer that progressed on radiotherapy plus ipilimumab. Each CDR3 is given with its conserved first and last residue. A D gene is named only where the DNA matches it firmly. For some rows the clone size is stated as once, few or many, or as a class when expanded; others skip it.

NA,TRBD1,TRBV7-9,TRBJ1-4,16,TGTGCCAGCAGCTTGATCAGGGGGGGATCTAATGAAAAACTGTTTTTT,CASSLIRGGSNEKLFF
NA,TRBD1,TRBV7-9,TRBJ2-5,14,TGTGCCAGCAGCTCCAGGGGGCGCGGGGAGACCCAGTACTTC,CASSSRGRGETQYF
NA,NA,TRBV7-9,TRBJ2-7,12,TGTGCCAGCAGCCCAGGGGCAGGGTGGCAGTACTTC,CASSPGAGWQYF
NA,NA,TRBV5-8,TRBJ1-4,16,TGTGCCAGCAGCCTAAGACTTGGACAGTCTAATGAAAAACTGTTTTTT,CASSLRLGQSNEKLFF
once,NA,TRBV7-9,TRBJ2-1,12,TGTGCCAGCAGCTTAAAGGTCGATGGGCAGTTCTTC,CASSLKVDGQFF
NA,NA,TRBV19,TRBJ2-1,15,TGTGCCAGTAGTATTGGCGGGAAACTATACAATGAGCAGTTCTTC,CASSIGGKLYNEQFF
NA,TRBD1,TRBV2,TRBJ2-6,19,TGTGCCAGATCCCGCTCCAGGGACAGGGTATTCTCTGGGGCCAACGTCCTGACTTTC,CARSRSRDRVFSGANVLTF
NA,NA,TRBV27,TRBJ1-5,13,TGTGCCAGCAGTTTAGAGGCCTATCAGCCCCAGCATTTT,CASSLEAYQPQHF
NA,NA,TRBV4-3,TRBJ2-4,13,TGCGCCAGCAGCCAGGGTGTGGGAAACATTCAGTACTTC,CASSQGVGNIQYF
NA,TRBD1,TRBV4-3,TRBJ2-1,15,TGCGCCAGCAGCCCGACAGGGGGTGTCTACAATGAGCAGTTCTTC,CASSPTGGVYNEQFF
NA,NA,TRBV7-7,TRBJ1-5,13,TGTGCCAGCAGCTCCGAGCTGGGGCAGCCCCAGCATTTT,CASSSELGQPQHF
NA,NA,TRBV13,TRBJ2-5,16,TGTGCCAGCAGCCGGAGAGGGCTGGGGAACCAAGAGACCCAGTACTTC,CASSRRGLGNQETQYF
NA,NA,TRBV18,TRBJ2-7,17,TGTGCCAGCTCACCAAGCAGCGGCCCCACAGTTCTCTACGAGCAGTACTTC,CASSPSSGPTVLYEQYF
NA,NA,TRBV6-1,TRBJ2-5,11,TGTGCCAGCAGTGAAGAAGAGACCCAGTACTTC,CASSEEETQYF
NA,TRBD2,TRBV27,TRBJ2-7,17,TGTGCCAGCAGCCACGGACTAGCGGGAGTTTATCGGGTCGAGCAGTACTTC,CASSHGLAGVYRVEQYF
NA,NA,TRBV6-1,TRBJ1-5,15,TGTGCCAGCAGTGACACTACGGGGAGCAATCAGCCCCAGCATTTT,CASSDTTGSNQPQHF
NA,NA,TRBV2,TRBJ2-7,15,TGTGCCAGCAGTGCTAGCTTGGGGGAATGGTACGAGCAGTACTTC,CASSASLGEWYEQYF
few,TRBD1,TRBV7-6,TRBJ2-3,14,TGTGCCAGCAGCCCCTCGGACAGGACGAATACGCAGTATTTT,CASSPSDRTNTQYF
NA,TRBD1,TRBV6-6,TRBJ1-1,14,TGTGCCAGCAGGAAACAGGGGGCGAACACTGAAGCTTTCTTT,CASRKQGANTEAFF
NA,NA,TRBV6-6,TRBJ1-5,14,TGTGCCAGCAGTTACTCGGACTACAATCAGCCCCAGCATTTT,CASSYSDYNQPQHF
NA,NA,TRBV7-2,TRBJ1-2,12,TGTGCCAGCAGCTGGGAACAGAGGGGCTACACCTTC,CASSWEQRGYTF
NA,NA,TRBV25-1,TRBJ1-4,11,TGTGCCAGCAGCCCAGGGGAAGAACTGTTTTTT,CASSPGEELFF
NA,TRBD1,TRBV28,TRBJ1-5,14,TGTGCCAGCAGTGGGACAGAGGGGGATCAGCCCCAGCATTTT,CASSGTEGDQPQHF
NA,TRBD1,TRBV10-3,TRBJ2-3,16,TGTGCCACCAAGAACATCGAGGGACAGAGCACAGATACGCAGTATTTT,CATKNIEGQSTDTQYF
NA,NA,TRBV4-3,TRBJ1-2,12,TGCGCCAGCAGCCAAGTCGGCGGCGGCTACACCTTC,CASSQVGGGYTF
NA,NA,TRBV21-1,TRBJ2-7,16,TGTGCCAGCAGCAAAAACCCACCGCCGGGACACCACGAGCAGTACTTC,CASSKNPPPGHHEQYF
NA,NA,TRBV5-4,TRBJ2-3,17,TGTGCCAGCAGCTTGGCGTCCAGGGGGGAAGGCACAGATACGCAGTATTTT,CASSLASRGEGTDTQYF
once,NA,TRBV7-6,TRBJ2-3,15,TGTGCCAGCAGCTTGGGGTCGGGAGGGGGCGATACGCAGTATTTT,CASSLGSGGGDTQYF